This is a list of T cell receptor beta chains from one sample in a study of cytomegalovirus exposure and HLA in healthy donors. Assay used: immunoSEQ multiplex PCR; TCRdb lists only in-frame clones, some missing. The sample has fewer than 200,000 clones; around 80% are singletons. The material sequenced was PBMCs. Receptor source: a female donor in good health and CMV-seronegative. Each CDR3 is given with its conserved first and last residue. D genes are given only for firm matches. Size is stated for part of the rows, as once, few or many counts, or as a class when the clone is expanded.

.	TRBD1	TRBJ1-1	TRBV9	CASSVSPHRGNTEAFF	TGTGCCAGCAGCGTTAGCCCCCACAGGGGGAACACTGAAGCTTTCTTT
.	.	TRBJ2-7	TRBV2	CASSEPRGGEQYF	TGTGCCAGCAGCGAGCCCAGGGGCGGCGAGCAGTACTTC
.	.	TRBJ2-7	TRBV27	CASSLNVYRAVEQYF	TGTGCCAGCAGTTTAAATGTATACAGGGCGGTGGAGCAGTACTTC
.	.	TRBJ1-1	TRBV29-1	CSVGGQNTEAFF	TGCAGCGTTGGCGGACAGAACACTGAAGCTTTCTTT
.	.	TRBJ2-7	TRBV29-1	CSVGPLAGRNEQYF	TGCAGCGTTGGACCCCTGGCGGGGCGGAACGAGCAGTACTTC
.	TRBD1	TRBJ1-2	TRBV9	CASSATLNTGGGDGYTF	TGTGCCAGCAGCGCCACCCTCAACACAGGGGGCGGTGATGGCTACACCTTC
.	.	TRBJ1-1	TRBV6-5	CASTKGVSNTEAFF	TGTGCCAGCACCAAGGGAGTTTCGAACACTGAAGCTTTCTTT
.	.	TRBJ2-7	TRBV28	CASSLMGETLGGYEQYF	TGTGCCAGCAGCCTTATGGGGGAGACTCTCGGGGGCTACGAGCAGTACTTC
once	.	TRBJ1-1	TRBV25-1	CASRSNTVNTEAFF	TGTGCCAGCAGGTCCAATACGGTGAACACTGAAGCTTTCTTT
.	.	TRBJ1-2	TRBV28	CASSLSRGYTF	TGTGCCAGCAGTTTATCCCGTGGCTACACCTTC
.	.	TRBJ1-3	TRBV4-2	CASSQEQVAGNTIYF	TGTGCCAGCAGCCAAGAACAGGTGGCTGGAAACACCATATATTTT
.	.	TRBJ2-1	TRBV9	CASSVDWLARNEQFF	TGTGCCAGCAGCGTAGACTGGTTGGCTAGGAATGAGCAGTTCTTC